This T cell receptor (beta chain) was found in a study of CD8+ T cells in alopecia areata. The overall study: Tofacitinib treatment spanned 6 to 18 months, with 6 months off drug afterward.

Germline loops: CDR1 MNHEY, CDR2 SMNVEV (reference sequence). This CDR3 comprises 14 residues. V lost 6 bases and J lost 10, with 16 bases in between. Investigators isolated RNA and reverse transcribed it into cDNA to act as the sequencing template. Profiled with immunoSEQ multiplex PCR; TCRdb holds only in-frame clones, not every one. The sample shows about 69,000 clones, approximately 60% of them seen only once. The chain recombines TRBV27 with TRBJ1-6; tentative D call: TRBD1 (5 bases). The sequenced sample was CD8+ T cells sorted from blood, obtained at week 0. The receptor comes from a human donor with alopecia areata. The CDR3 spells CASRPPGLLSPLHF. In nucleotides, the CDR3 is TGTGCCAGCAGACCTCCGGGACTACTATCACCCCTCCACTTT.